What follows are 10 T cell receptor beta chains derived from one specimen sequenced in a study of T cells in tumors after PD-1 blockade. Clones were read by immunoSEQ multiplex PCR, and TCRdb kept only the in-frame ones, dropping some. The sample holds approximately 46,000 clones, 75% to 80% seen once. The sequencing here drew on PBMCs, taken before anti-PD-1 treatment. These receptors were collected from a human donor with basal cell carcinoma.

J is TRBJ1-1 and V is TRBV28, with a possible D match to TRBD1 (5 bases). CDR1 and CDR2 from the germline V gene are MDHEN and SYDVKM. CDR3 size: 14 residues. The V end was cut by 4 bases, the J end by 1 base, with 10 bases between. In nucleotides, the CDR3 is TGTGCCAGCAGTTCGGGGACTCCGAACACTGAAGCTTTCTTT. Translated, it gives CASSSGTPNTEAFF.

The rearrangement uses TRBV4-1 and TRBJ1-1; D ambiguous. Trimming took 2 bases from V and 2 from J, leaving 9 bases between them. Germline assignment: CDR1 MGHRA and CDR2 YSYEKL. CDR3 length: 14 residues. The CDR3 region has the DNA TGCGCCAGCAGCCAATCGGATGACAACACTGAAGCTTTCTTT. Translated: CASSQSDDNTEAFF.

V gene TRBV12-1 combines with J gene TRBJ2-5; the table's D call TRBD2 went unverified against the DNA. TRBV12-1 is labeled a pseudogene. CDR3 size: 17 residues. CDR3 DNA: TGTGCCAGCAGCTTTGGATCTTCACTAGCCCCTAGAAAGACCCAGTACTTC. It translates to CASSFGSSLAPRKTQYF.

The V gene is TRBV7-9, the J gene TRBJ1-3; 7 bases line up with TRBD1. Germline loops: CDR1 SEHNR, CDR2 FQNEAQ (reference sequence). The CDR3 covers 16 residues. J gave up 2 bases and V 6 bases, and 10 bases lay outside the gene matches. The CDR3 bases are TGTGCCAGCAGTTTCGGACAGGTCATAACTGGAAACACCATATATTTT. It is translated as CASSFGQVITGNTIYF.

Turning to this clone: A junction boundary mismatches the germline segment, possibly from a read error. The rearrangement links TRBV5-1 to TRBJ2-5; D possibly uses TRBD1 or TRBD2 (5 bases each). The CDR3 is made up of 12 amino acids. From germline, CDR1 is SGHRS and CDR2 YFSETQ. CDR3 sequence reads: CASSLGDQTQYF. The CDR3 DNA is TGCGCCAGCAGTTTGGGGGACCAGACCCAGTACTTC.

This chain links TRBV5-4 with TRBJ2-7; D tentatively reads TRBD1 or TRBD2 (5 bases each). Germline V gene sequence: CDR1 SGHNT, CDR2 YYREEE (reference sequence). The V end was cut by 3 bases, the J end by 2 bases, with 12 bases between. This CDR3 is 14 amino acids long. The CDR3 DNA is TGTGCCAGCAGCTCGGGGCAGGAGGCCTACGAGCAGTACTTC. This translates into CASSSGQEAYEQYF.

This chain uses TRBV6-5 with TRBJ1-3, with D possibly being TRBD1 (5 bases). V lost 7 bases to trimming and J lost 4 bases, with 17 bases between them. Germline V gene lookup returns CDR1 MNHEY and CDR2 SVGAGI. The length of the CDR3 is 15 residues. The CDR3 loop reads CASTLNRDVGNTIYF. As DNA, the CDR3 is TGTGCCAGCACCTTGAACCGGGACGTCGGAAACACCATATATTTT.

The rearrangement uses TRBV5-1 and TRBJ1-4, with 8 bases lining up with TRBD1. The CDR3 is 14 amino acids. V was pared by 4 bases and J by 8 bases, with 7 bases of the junction left unmatched. Germline CDR1 SGHRS, CDR2 YFSETQ. The CDR3 DNA sequence: TGCGCCAGCAGCGCAGGGGGCCAGGGGGAAAAACTGTTTTTT. Protein product: CASSAGGQGEKLFF.

This chain connects TRBV6-5 to TRBJ1-1; D remains unclear. The germline gives CDR1 MNHEY, CDR2 SVGAGI. V gave up 0 bases and J gave up 9 bases, with 14 bases separating them. The CDR3 extends over 14 amino acids. The CDR3 is CASSYSSQFFKAFF. The CDR3 bases are TGTGCCAGCAGTTACTCCTCTCAGTTTTTCAAAGCTTTCTTT.

The count of this clone is one. This sample also contains other DNA sequences that code for the same CDR3. This chain connects TRBV19 to TRBJ1-5, with 7 bases matching TRBD1. The CDR3 runs to 16 residues. The V and J ends lost 7 bases and 6 bases, in that order; junction bases with no gene match: 15. The germline V gene has CDR1 LNHDA and CDR2 SQIVND (reference sequence). CDR3 sequence reads: CASTLSGRGGGQPQHF. The CDR3 DNA reads as TGTGCCAGTACTCTATCAGGGAGAGGGGGCGGTCAGCCCCAGCATTTT. Full variable domain (missing parts from reference TRBV19 and TRBJ1-5): DGGITQSPKYLFRKEGQNVTLSCEQNLNHDAMYWYRQDPGQGLRLIYYSQIVNDFQKGDIAEGYSVSREKKESFPLTVTSAQKNPTAFYLCASTLSGRGGGQPQHFGDGTRLSIL.